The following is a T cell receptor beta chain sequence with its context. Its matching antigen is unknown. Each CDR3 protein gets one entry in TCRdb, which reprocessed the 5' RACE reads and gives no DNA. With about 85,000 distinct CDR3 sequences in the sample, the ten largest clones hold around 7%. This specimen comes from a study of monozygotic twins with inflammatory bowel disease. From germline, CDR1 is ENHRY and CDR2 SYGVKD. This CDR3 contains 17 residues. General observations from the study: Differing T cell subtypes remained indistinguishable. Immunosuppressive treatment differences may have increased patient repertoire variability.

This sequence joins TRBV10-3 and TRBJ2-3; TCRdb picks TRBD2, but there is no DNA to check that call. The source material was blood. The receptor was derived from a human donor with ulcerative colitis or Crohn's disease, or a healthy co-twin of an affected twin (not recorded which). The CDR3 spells CAISQTSGGSRTDTQYF.